Below are 30 T cell receptor beta chains sequenced from a single sample in a study of shared clonotypes between healthy human individuals (dated by TCRdb to 2019 to 2021). The library was generated by the immunoSEQ multiplex PCR assay. The source is immuneACCESS, and TCRdb retained only in-frame sequences with V and J called. Part of the clones is not carried over; for the studies checked, unresolved V genes explain less than half of this, and the remainder is unexplained. Recorded for this sample are some 740,000 clones; 80% to 95% of them occurred a single time. About 25% of the sample is taken by the ten largest. CD8 naive samples consisted of CD45RO-negative cells that were positively selected for CCR7, yielding a CD45RA+CCR7+ population without TemRA cells. The sample consisted of naive CD8+ T cells sorted from blood. Reading the label with the study, this specimen's cell subset or site is: CD45RA+CCR7+. The origin of the receptors is a man aged 25-45 years in good health.

The chain has TRBV5-1 and TRBJ1-5; a possible D gene is TRBD1 (6 bases). The CDR3 is 15 amino acids. V dropped 0 bases and J dropped 5 bases, with 12 bases sitting between them. CDR1 is SGHRS and CDR2 is YFSETQ in the germline V gene. In DNA form, the CDR3 reads TGCGCCAGCAGCTTGGTCTCAGGGGCAGATCAGCCCCAGCATTTT. Residues: CASSLVSGADQPQHF.

As regards this clone: Only one base separates this from a far larger clonotype, so it likely reflects a read error. J is TRBJ2-7 and V is TRBV7-2, with D perhaps matching TRBD1 or TRBD2 (6 bases each). The V end was cut by 5 bases, the J end by 4 bases, with 18 bases between. The CDR3 sequence is 15 residues long. The germline V gene encodes CDR1 SGHTA and CDR2 FQGNSA. The CDR3 DNA reads TGTGCCAGCAGCCGATGGACCGGGGGCTGGTACGAGCAGTACTTC. This codes for CASSRWTGGWYEQYF.

The gene calls are TRBV7-9 and TRBJ2-1; D possibly matches TRBD1 or TRBD2 (5 bases each). This CDR3 spans 15 amino acids. In germline, CDR1 is SEHNR, CDR2 FQNEAQ (reference sequence). V dropped 5 bases and J dropped 4 bases, with 15 bases sitting between them. As DNA, the CDR3 is TGTGCCAGCAGCACCCGGGACCGAGCATACAATGAGCAGTTCTTC. Amino acid sequence: CASSTRDRAYNEQFF.

The genes are TRBV29-1 and TRBJ2-6; TRBD1 matches at 7 bases. CDR3 length equals 16 residues. Germline V CDR1 and CDR2: SQVTM, ANQGSEA. V gave up 4 bases and J gave up 0 bases; unmatched junction bases: 6. In nucleotides, the CDR3 is TGCAGCGTTGCTGGGACAGCCATCTCTGGGGCCAACGTCCTGACTTTC. Its protein product is CSVAGTAISGANVLTF.

J is TRBJ2-5 and V is TRBV5-5; TRBD2 might be the D (5 bases). Germline CDR1 and CDR2: SGHKS and YYEKEE (reference sequence). The V end was cut by 4 bases, the J end by 4 bases, with 14 bases between. This CDR3 contains 14 residues. In DNA form, the CDR3 reads TGTGCCAGCAGCCACATCGGTGGAGGAGAGACCCAGTACTTC. It translates to CASSHIGGGETQYF. Combining the CDR3 with reference TRBV5-5 and TRBJ2-5 gives the whole variable domain DAGVTQSPTHLIKTRGQQVTLRCSPISGHKSVSWYQQVLGQGPQFIFQYYEKEERGRGNFPDRFSARQFPNYSSELNVNALLLGDSALYLCASSHIGGGETQYFGPGTRLLVL.

V usage is TRBV10-1 and J usage is TRBJ2-7; perhaps TRBD1 as D (6 bases). V lost 0 bases and J lost 5, with 23 bases in between. The length of the CDR3 is 18 residues. Germline loops: CDR1 WNHNN, CDR2 SYGVQD (reference sequence). CDR3 residues: CASSESRGTALRPNEQYF. The CDR3 coding sequence is TGCGCCAGCAGTGAGTCGAGGGGGACGGCCCTGAGACCTAACGAGCAGTACTTC.

This rearrangement joins TRBV15 to TRBJ2-3; TRBD1 aligns across 8 bases. The CDR3 consists of 17 residues. The V gene's germline CDR1 is LNHNV and CDR2 YYDKDF (reference sequence). J lost 0 bases, V lost 3 bases, and 8 bases had no gene match. The CDR3 loop is CATSSLGQGPSTDTQYF. The CDR3 nucleotides read TGTGCCACCAGCAGCCTTGGACAGGGACCTAGCACAGATACGCAGTATTTT.

This clone appeared a few times. The gene calls are TRBV2 and TRBJ1-1, with a weak D call TRBD1 (6 bases). V was clipped by 7 bases and J by 10 bases, with 25 bases between them. CDR3 size: 15 residues. In germline, CDR1 is SNHLY, CDR2 FYNNEI. The CDR3 loop is CASIVPRGALRGAFF. CDR3 nucleotides: TGTGCCAGCATTGTACCGCGGGGGGCGTTGCGCGGAGCTTTCTTT.

The J gene is TRBJ2-1, the V gene TRBV19; TRBD2 aligns across 15 bases. Trimming took 6 bases from V and 0 from J; bases not matched to a gene: 9. This CDR3 is built from 19 residues. Germline lookup yields CDR1 LNHDA and CDR2 SQIVND (reference sequence). The CDR3 nucleotides read TGTGCCAGTAGCATCGGGACTAGCGGGAGGTTAAGCTCCTACAATGAGCAGTTCTTC. Protein: CASSIGTSGRLSSYNEQFF.

The chain couples TRBV11-2 to TRBJ2-5; 9 bases match TRBD2. V shed 5 bases, J shed 4 bases, and the junction held 11 bases outside the gene matches. The germline CDR1 and CDR2 sequences are SGHAT and FQNNGV. The CDR3 sequence is 16 residues long. The CDR3 nucleotides are TGTGCCAGCAGCACGATGGGACTAGCCGGATCAGAGACCCAGTACTTC. This encodes CASSTMGLAGSETQYF.

The CDR3 region has the DNA TGTGCCAGCAGAAGGAGCGGGAGCGTCAACAATGAGCAGTTCTTC. Protein product: CASRRSGSVNNEQFF. The V and J genes are TRBV5-4 and TRBJ2-1; 8 bases match TRBD2. V shed 5 bases, J shed 5 bases, and the junction held 9 bases outside the gene matches. CDR1 and CDR2 (germline): SGHNT, YYREEE (reference sequence). This CDR3 has 15 residues.

Points on this clone: Other DNA sequences from this sample encode an identical CDR3 as well. The chain links TRBV9 to TRBJ2-1, with unresolved D. V was trimmed by 1 base and J by 8 bases, leaving 4 bases between them. CDR1 is SGDLS and CDR2 is YYNGEE in the germline V gene. This CDR3 has 11 residues. Here the CDR3 DNA reads TGTGCCAGCAGCGTATCGGATGAGCAGTTCTTC. Its translation is CASSVSDEQFF.

The chain recombines TRBV7-9 with TRBJ1-4; a weak D match, TRBD1 (6 bases). Trimming pared 1 base from V and 5 bases from J, leaving 14 bases between. The CDR3 is made up of 16 amino acids. Germline values: CDR1 SEHNR, CDR2 FQNEAQ (reference sequence). The DNA of the CDR3 is TGTGCCAGCAGCTTAGGCCCACAGGGACTGAATGAAAAACTGTTTTTT. Amino acids: CASSLGPQGLNEKLFF. Drawing the rest from reference TRBV7-9 and TRBJ1-4, the complete variable domain is DTGVSQNPRHKITKRGQNVTFRCDPISEHNRLYWYRQTLGQGPEFLTYFQNEAQLEKSRLLSDRFSAERPKGSFSTLEIQRTEQGDSAMYLCASSLGPQGLNEKLFFGSGTQLSVL.

J is TRBJ2-2 and V is TRBV5-4, with no clear D. V lost 5 bases and J 4 bases, leaving 6 bases between the germline ends. The CDR3 has 12 amino acids. Germline CDR1 is SGHNT and CDR2 is YYREEE (reference sequence). The CDR3 loop is CASSPPTGELFF. In nucleotides, the CDR3 is TGTGCCAGCAGTCCCCCCACCGGGGAGCTGTTTTTT.

The chain couples TRBV5-4 to TRBJ2-3; D not certain. V was clipped by 5 bases and J by 2 bases, with 6 bases between them. CDR3 length equals 12 residues. Germline assignment: CDR1 SGHNT and CDR2 YYREEE (reference sequence). This CDR3 is CASRGPTDTQYF. The CDR3 nucleotides read TGTGCCAGCAGAGGACCCACAGATACGCAGTATTTT.

This rearrangement joins TRBV28 to TRBJ2-7; possible D gene TRBD2, 6 bases. Trimming stripped 1 base from V and 0 bases from J, with 16 bases between. CDR3 length: 17 amino acids. CDR1 MDHEN and CDR2 SYDVKM come from the germline V gene. This CDR3 reads CASSLFSRRAISYEQYF. Written as DNA, the CDR3 is TGTGCCAGCAGTTTATTCTCTAGGAGGGCGATCTCCTACGAGCAGTACTTC.

The V call is TRBV7-9, the J call TRBJ1-1; 7 nucleotides agree with TRBD1. Losses at the gene ends were 5 bases for V and 3 bases for J; bases not matched to a gene: 9. This CDR3 has 15 amino acids. The germline V gene has CDR1 SEHNR and CDR2 FQNEAQ (reference sequence). DNA of the CDR3: TGTGCCAGCAGCAGAGAGACAGGGTGGGACACTGAAGCTTTCTTT. Translated: CASSRETGWDTEAFF.

Only one count was recorded for this clone. The V call is TRBV5-4, the J call TRBJ2-7; the match to TRBD1 covers 9 bases. With V trimmed by 2 bases and J by 3 bases, 6 bases remained unmatched. The CDR3 consists of 15 residues. Germline CDR1 SGHNT, CDR2 YYREEE (reference sequence). CDR3 in amino acids: CASSLAGQGYYEQYF. In DNA, the CDR3 is TGTGCCAGCAGCTTAGCCGGACAGGGGTACTACGAGCAGTACTTC.

The chain employs TRBV29-1 and TRBJ2-7; D is perhaps TRBD2 (5 bases). V lost 2 bases and J 6 bases, leaving 8 bases between the germline ends. The CDR3 is 11 residues long. The germline V gene has CDR1 SQVTM and CDR2 ANQGSEA. Here the CDR3 reads CSVETEGEQYF. The CDR3 DNA follows: TGCAGCGTTGAAACTGAGGGCGAGCAGTACTTC.

This chain uses TRBV7-9 with TRBJ2-3; unclear D gene. V shed 5 bases and J shed 0 bases, with 12 bases lying between them. There are 15 residues in the CDR3. Germline V gene lookup returns CDR1 SEHNR and CDR2 FQNEAQ (reference sequence). The CDR3 region is CASSRPRRSTDTQYF. The CDR3 DNA follows: TGTGCCAGCAGCCGGCCCAGGCGGAGCACAGATACGCAGTATTTT.

V gene TRBV15 combines with J gene TRBJ2-1; 9 positions match TRBD2. Trimming at V came to 0 bases and at J to 9 bases, leaving 6 bases not matched to a gene. Per germline, CDR1 LNHNV and CDR2 YYDKDF (reference sequence). The CDR3 sequence is 15 residues long. CDR3 DNA sequence: TGTGCCACCAGCAGAGATAGCGGGAGTTCGGGTGAGCAGTTCTTC. Its protein product is CATSRDSGSSGEQFF.

The chain carries TRBV27 and TRBJ1-2; TRBD1 aligns across 9 bases. Germline CDR1 MNHEY, CDR2 SMNVEV (reference sequence). This CDR3 is built from 17 residues. The ends lost 4 bases at V and 4 bases at J; junction bases unmatched: 13. DNA of the CDR3: TGTGCCAGCAGTTGGTTCGGACAGGGGACCTTAGGCTATGGCTACACCTTC. Translating it yields CASSWFGQGTLGYGYTF.

The CDR3 reads CSVELVAMGDEQFF. For the CDR3, the DNA is TGCAGCGTTGAATTGGTGGCGATGGGGGATGAGCAGTTCTTC. This chain joins TRBV29-1 and TRBJ2-1; tentatively, D is TRBD1 or TRBD2 (5 bases each). Germline assignment: CDR1 SQVTM and CDR2 ANQGSEA. The CDR3 runs to 14 residues. The V and J ends lost 2 bases and 8 bases respectively, with 16 bases between them.

The V gene is TRBV7-9, the J gene TRBJ2-2; 7 bases fit TRBD1. The CDR3 sequence is 16 residues long. CDR1 is SEHNR and CDR2 is FQNEAQ in the germline V gene (reference sequence). With 5 bases clipped from V and 0 bases from J, the junction kept 6 bases outside the gene matches. The CDR3 reads CASSIDRAANTGELFF. The CDR3 DNA reads TGTGCCAGCAGCATAGACAGGGCAGCGAACACCGGGGAGCTGTTTTTT. The whole variable domain, remainder taken from reference TRBV7-9 and TRBJ2-2, is DTGVSQNPRHKITKRGQNVTFRCDPISEHNRLYWYRQTLGQGPEFLTYFQNEAQLEKSRLLSDRFSAERPKGSFSTLEIQRTEQGDSAMYLCASSIDRAANTGELFFGEGSRLTVL.

This clone was detected only once. This chain links TRBV28 with TRBJ2-7; TRBD2 matches 15 bases. The CDR3 spans 17 residues. Trimming at V came to 6 bases and at J to 5 bases, leaving 11 bases not matched to a gene. Germline values: CDR1 MDHEN, CDR2 SYDVKM. This CDR3 is CASRPPGTSGRQNEQYF. CDR3 in DNA: TGTGCCAGCAGACCCCCCGGGACTAGCGGGAGGCAAAACGAGCAGTACTTC.

V is TRBV28 and J is TRBJ2-1; D unresolved. V was pared by 4 bases and J by 0 bases, with 16 bases between. CDR1 and CDR2 from the germline V gene are MDHEN and SYDVKM. The CDR3 runs 17 residues. In DNA, the CDR3 is TGTGCCAGCAGTTCCGAGACCCTTAAATTCTCCTACAATGAGCAGTTCTTC. Protein: CASSSETLKFSYNEQFF.

The gene calls are TRBV5-1 and TRBJ2-2; no clear D. This CDR3 is 16 amino acids long. V lost 4 bases, J lost 3 bases, and 16 bases lay in between. CDR1 is SGHRS, CDR2 YFSETQ, per germline. The CDR3: CASSVTDAGDTGELFF. The CDR3 nucleotides read TGCGCCAGCAGCGTGACGGACGCAGGAGACACCGGGGAGCTGTTTTTT.

The J gene is TRBJ2-7, the V gene TRBV21-1. TRBV21-1 is an annotated pseudogene. The CDR3 length is 18 residues. The CDR3 protein is CASSKDHRGTRLSDEQYF. The CDR3 DNA follows: TGTGCCAGCAGCAAAGATCACAGGGGGACTAGACTGTCCGACGAGCAGTACTTC.

This chain uses TRBV25-1 with TRBJ2-7; D gene unclear. Germline lookup yields CDR1 MGHDK and CDR2 SYGVNS. The V end was cut by 5 bases, the J end by 2 bases, with 10 bases between. This CDR3 comprises 13 residues. Here the CDR3 DNA reads TGTGCCAGCAGTTCCCCCCTGGCCTACGAGCAGTACTTC. As protein: CASSSPLAYEQYF.

This rearrangement joins TRBV7-8 to TRBJ2-2; a weak D match, TRBD2 (5 bases). Germline V gene lookup returns CDR1 SGHVS and CDR2 FQNEAQ. This CDR3 has 16 residues. Trimming took 5 bases from V and 0 from J, leaving 13 bases between them. CDR3 sequence reads: CASSLLEGPNTGELFF. Here the CDR3 DNA reads TGTGCCAGCAGCCTACTAGAAGGCCCGAACACCGGGGAGCTGTTTTTT.